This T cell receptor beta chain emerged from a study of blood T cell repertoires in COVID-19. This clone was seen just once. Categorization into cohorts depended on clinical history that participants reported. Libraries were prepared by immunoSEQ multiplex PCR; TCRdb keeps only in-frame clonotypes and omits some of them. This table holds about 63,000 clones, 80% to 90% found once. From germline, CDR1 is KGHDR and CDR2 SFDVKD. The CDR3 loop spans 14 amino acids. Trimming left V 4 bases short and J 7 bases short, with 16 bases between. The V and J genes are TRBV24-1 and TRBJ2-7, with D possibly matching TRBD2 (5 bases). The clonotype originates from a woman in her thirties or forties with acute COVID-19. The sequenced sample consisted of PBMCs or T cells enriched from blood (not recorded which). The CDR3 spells CATSDRGSSWEQYF. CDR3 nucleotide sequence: TGTGCCACCAGTGACCGCGGGTCCAGTTGGGAGCAGTACTTC.